The 13 T cell receptor beta chains in this list originate from one sample, sequenced in a study of vaccination and CD4 T cells after COVID-19. The Oncomine TCR Beta short-read assay sequenced DNA from cultured CD4+ T cells. TCRdb reprocessed the PCR reads with MiXCR, giving one entry per CDR3 protein. In the table there are 7,000 or so distinct CDR3 sequences, 30% to 45% of which are singletons. Antigens of these TCRs are unknown. Treatment reported: approximately 11-day PBMC culture with coronavirus spike peptide pools or control peptides (ViraFEST assay). CD4+ T cells that came from the unexposed donor were collected before the COVID-19 pandemic (2011-2018). The source material was CD4+ T cells from blood, cultured in vitro. The receptors originated from a human donor in good health.

This sequence joins TRBV20-1 and TRBJ1-1; possibly TRBD1 for D (5 bases). Trimming removed 5 bases from V and 1 base from J, with 8 bases in between. The CDR3 contains 12 residues. Germline V lookup: CDR1 DFQATT, CDR2 SNEGSKA (reference sequence). CDR3 sequence (DNA): TGCAGTGCTTTCGGGGGGAACACTGAAGCTTTCTTT. As protein: CSAFGGNTEAFF.

The V gene is TRBV24-1, the J gene TRBJ1-6; 7 bases line up with TRBD1. Germline CDR1 reads KGHDR; CDR2 reads SFDVKD. Trimming removed 2 bases from V and 14 bases from J; junction bases left unmatched: 17. This CDR3 is 17 amino acids long. The CDR3 spells CATSDSIGGAPGKTLHF. DNA of the CDR3: TGTGCCACCAGTGATTCTATAGGGGGCGCCCCCGGAAAAACCCTCCACTTT.

The genes are TRBV11-1 and TRBJ1-5; no firm D call. This CDR3 is built from 13 residues. CDR1 and CDR2 (germline): SGHAT, FQDESV (reference sequence). The ends were cut back, 1 base at V and 6 bases at J, with 7 bases in the middle. The CDR3 sequence: CASSLGLGQPQHF. The CDR3 DNA is TGTGCCAGCAGCTTAGGACTCGGTCAGCCCCAGCATTTT.

The chain is built from TRBV10-3 and TRBJ1-5, with TRBD1 as a possible D gene (5 bases). In germline, CDR1 is ENHRY, CDR2 SYGVKD. The V and J ends lost 2 bases and 0 bases respectively, with 8 bases between them. The CDR3 runs to 15 residues. The CDR3: CAISEGADSNQPQHF. The CDR3 DNA reads TGTGCCATCAGTGAGGGGGCAGATAGCAATCAGCCCCAGCATTTT.

A few counts support this clonotype. The J gene is TRBJ1-2, the V gene TRBV6-5, with TRBD1 as a possible D gene (5 bases). Trimming pared 0 bases from V and 8 bases from J, leaving 22 bases between. CDR3 size: 17 residues. Per germline, CDR1 MNHEY and CDR2 SVGAGI. The CDR3 loop reads CASSYSRAQGLSRGYTF. The CDR3 DNA reads as TGTGCCAGCAGTTACTCGAGGGCCCAGGGCTTGTCACGCGGCTACACCTTC.

This clonotype turned up a few times. The chain links TRBV6-1 to TRBJ1-2; D uncertain. Germline CDR1 is MNHNS and CDR2 is SASEGT. V shed 11 bases and J shed 8 bases, with 24 bases lying between them. This CDR3 is built from 14 residues. Here the CDR3 reads CAASRSGIVGGYTF. The CDR3 DNA reads TGTGCCGCCTCCCGATCTGGTATAGTGGGAGGCTACACCTTC.

The sample holds one count of this clonotype. The chain is built from TRBV15 and TRBJ1-2, with 11 bases matching TRBD1. The germline gives CDR1 LNHNV, CDR2 YYDKDF (reference sequence). Germline trimming cut 5 bases from V and 8 bases from J; bases unmatched to any gene: 10. The CDR3 sequence is 15 residues long. In DNA, the CDR3 is TGTGCCACCAGCGTCGGGACAGGGGGATCGGGGGGCTACACCTTC. Residues: CATSVGTGGSGGYTF.

The rearrangement joins TRBV6-2 or TRBV6-3 to TRBJ1-1; no definite D call. The CDR3 consists of 12 residues. From germline, CDR1 is MNHEY and CDR2 SVGEGT. The V and J ends lost 7 bases and 6 bases respectively, with 12 bases between them. CDR3 sequence reads: CASNRARAEAFF. As DNA, the CDR3 is TGTGCCAGCAATAGGGCTCGCGCTGAAGCTTTCTTT.

The chain is built from TRBV19 and TRBJ1-1; D might be TRBD1 (5 bases). Germline CDR1 is LNHDA and CDR2 is SQIVND (reference sequence). V was shortened by 10 bases and J by 9 bases, with 18 bases between the two germline ends. The CDR3 consists of 12 residues. The CDR3 protein is CATFLDRTKAFF. Here the CDR3 DNA reads TGTGCCACATTCCTAGACAGAACCAAAGCTTTCTTT.

This clonotype came up a few times. The chain couples TRBV12-3 or TRBV12-4 to TRBJ2-5, with D unresolved. V was trimmed by 1 base and J by 5 bases, leaving 8 bases between them. The CDR3 has 13 amino acids. For the CDR3, the DNA is TGTGCCAGCAGTTTAGGATTATGGGAGACCCAGTACTTC. Its protein is CASSLGLWETQYF.

The chain is built from TRBV4-2 and TRBJ2-7, with 14 bases lining up with TRBD2. The germline V gene has CDR1 LGHNA and CDR2 YNFKEQ. This CDR3 is 18 amino acids long. Trimming at V came to 3 bases and at J to 3 bases, leaving 10 bases not matched to a gene. CDR3 in DNA: TGTGCCAGCAGCCATGGGACTAGCGGGGGAAAAAGCGTCTACGAGCAGTACTTC. Translation: CASSHGTSGGKSVYEQYF.

The chain carries TRBV6-1 and TRBJ1-2; 8 bases line up with TRBD1. This CDR3 comprises 14 residues. The V segment lost 5 bases and the J segment 6 bases; nucleotides outside the gene matches: 8. Germline lookup yields CDR1 MNHNS and CDR2 SASEGT. The CDR3 loop is CASSHMTGDHGYTF. DNA of the CDR3: TGTGCCAGCAGTCATATGACAGGGGACCATGGCTACACCTTC.

Only a few counts were recorded for this clonotype. The CDR3 spells CASSPQGDTEAFF. The DNA for the CDR3 is TGTGCCAGCAGCCCACAGGGGGATACTGAAGCTTTCTTT. This chain joins TRBV6-1 and TRBJ1-1, with 8 bases aligning to TRBD1. V shed 6 bases and J 5 bases; nucleotides not matched to a gene: 5. The CDR3 runs 13 residues. Germline CDR1 reads MNHNS; CDR2 reads SASEGT.